Listed below are T cell receptor beta chains from one sample, sequenced in a study of T cell changes during pregnancy in multiple sclerosis. Assay: immunoSEQ multiplex PCR; the TCRdb copy retains only in-frame clones and omits some. The data show 60,000 or so clones, 89% seen once. The starting material was peripheral blood, obtained in the first trimester of pregnancy. These receptors originate from a female donor with multiple sclerosis, enrolled in a pregnancy study. Both conserved end residues are part of each CDR3. The D gene is left open where the match is weak. Size values are once, few and many counts, or a class for expanded clones, and some rows have none.

clone size	V gene	J gene	D gene	CDR3 DNA	CDR3 protein
.	TRBV5-1	TRBJ1-1	.	TGCGCCAGCAGCTTGGCCTACTTAAACACTGAAGCTTTCTTT	CASSLAYLNTEAFF
.	TRBV19	TRBJ2-2	.	TGTGCCAGTAGTGGAGGTAACACCGGGGAGCTGTTTTTT	CASSGGNTGELFF
.	TRBV21-1	TRBJ1-4	.	TGTGCCAGCAGCAGGTGCGCCTGCCGGGGTGAAAAACTGTTTTTT	CASSRCACRGEKLFF
.	TRBV4-3	TRBJ1-3	.	TGCGCCAGCAGCCAAGATACCGGGACATATGTCTCTGGAAACACCATATATTTT	CASSQDTGTYVSGNTIYF
.	TRBV19	TRBJ2-1	.	TGTGCCAGTAGTCTCGGACTTTCGAATGAGCAGTTCTTC	CASSLGLSNEQFF
.	TRBV18	TRBJ2-5	.	TGTGCCAGCTCACTCCAGATGTACCAAGAGACCCAGTACTTC	CASSLQMYQETQYF
.	TRBV4-1	TRBJ2-4	TRBD1	TGCGCCAGCAGCCAAGATCGGAGACAGGGCCTAGCCAAAAACATTCAGTACTTC	CASSQDRRQGLAKNIQYF
.	TRBV7-2	TRBJ2-1	.	TGTGCCAGCAGCTTTTCTGCGGCCCCAGATTGGTTCTTC	CASSFSAAPDWFF
.	TRBV7-9	TRBJ2-5	TRBD2	TGTGCCAGCAGCTTATCCGGGACTACCCAAGAGACCCAGTACTTC	CASSLSGTTQETQYF
.	TRBV18	TRBJ2-3	.	TGTGCCAGCTCACCGGGCATCGGGGGCACAGATACGCAGTATTTT	CASSPGIGGTDTQYF
.	TRBV18	TRBJ2-1	.	TGTGCCAGCTCACCAAGTGTTGGCAGGGGAATCTATGAGCAGTTCTTC	CASSPSVGRGIYEQFF
.	TRBV11-3	TRBJ2-2	.	TGTGCCAGCAGCTTAGGTTCGGGGGAGCTGTTTTTT	CASSLGSGELFF
.	TRBV6-5	TRBJ1-1	.	TGTGCCAGCAGTTACTCGGCCGAGAACACTGAAGCTTTCTTT	CASSYSAENTEAFF
.	TRBV4-2	TRBJ1-3	.	TGTGCCAGCAGCCAAGATCCGGGGGGGTCTGGAAACACCATATATTTT	CASSQDPGGSGNTIYF
.	TRBV11-3	TRBJ2-5	TRBD1	TGTGCCAGCAGCTTAACCCGCGGACAGGTCCTTAAAGAGACCCAGTACTTC	CASSLTRGQVLKETQYF
.	TRBV6-5	TRBJ1-2	.	TGTGCCAGCAGCCTCCAAAAGTGGGGGCTTCGCGGCTACACCTTC	CASSLQKWGLRGYTF
.	TRBV18	TRBJ2-3	TRBD1	TGTGCCAGCTCGGGCACCCACAGGGGGGCTAGCACAGATACGCAGTATTTT	CASSGTHRGASTDTQYF
.	TRBV6-5	TRBJ1-2	.	TGTGCCAGCAGTTACTCTACGGAGTACTATGGCTACACCTTC	CASSYSTEYYGYTF
few	TRBV11-2	TRBJ1-1	.	TGTGCCAGCAGCTTAGACGGACAGATACAGAACACTGAAGCTTTCTTT	CASSLDGQIQNTEAFF
.	TRBV10-3	TRBJ1-1	.	TGTGCCATCAGCAGACAGGAATTGAACACTGAAGCTTTCTTT	CAISRQELNTEAFF
.	TRBV7-9	TRBJ2-7	.	TGTGCCAGCAGCTTAGCCCTCTACGAGCAGTACTTC	CASSLALYEQYF
.	TRBV5-1	TRBJ2-3	TRBD1	TGCGCCAGCAGCTTCCTAATTAATTTACAGGGGGCCGCAGATACGCAGTATTTT	CASSFLINLQGAADTQYF
.	TRBV19	TRBJ2-7	TRBD1	TGTGCCAGTAGTATAAACAGGGGGCGCATCTACGAGCAGTACTTC	CASSINRGRIYEQYF
.	TRBV5-6	TRBJ1-5	TRBD1	TGTGCCAGCAGCTCCTTACAGGGGCCGGATAATCAGCCCCAGCATTTT	CASSSLQGPDNQPQHF
.	TRBV19	TRBJ1-5	.	TGTGCCAGTAGTGAACAGGGAAGCAATCAGCCCCAGCATTTT	CASSEQGSNQPQHF
.	TRBV2	TRBJ2-3	TRBD2	TGTGCCAGCAGGGGGACTAGCGGCACAGATACGCAGTATTTT	CASRGTSGTDTQYF
.	TRBV6-6	TRBJ2-3	.	TGTGCCAGCAGCCCTTCGAGCGGGCTCAACACAGATACGCAGTATTTT	CASSPSSGLNTDTQYF
.	TRBV5-1	TRBJ2-3	TRBD1	TGCGCCAGCAGCTTGGCCTTTTCAGGGGGCAGGGATACGCAGTATTTT	CASSLAFSGGRDTQYF
.	TRBV2	TRBJ2-7	TRBD1	TGTGCCAGCAGTCCTATCCCGGACAGGGCCTACGAGCAGTACTTC	CASSPIPDRAYEQYF
.	TRBV30	TRBJ1-3	TRBD1	TGTGCCTGGGCGCCGGGACAGGAAGGAAACACCATATATTTT	CAWAPGQEGNTIYF
.	TRBV2	TRBJ2-6	.	TGTGCCAGCAGTGAGGGGTACAGGTCCAGGGTGGGGGCCAACGTCCTGACTTTC	CASSEGYRSRVGANVLTF
.	TRBV7-9	TRBJ2-2	.	TGTGCCAGCAGCCTGACAAGACAGATAAGGACCGGGGAGCTGTTTTTT	CASSLTRQIRTGELFF
.	TRBV11-3	TRBJ2-1	.	TGTGCCAGCAGCTCGGGACTTGCCTACAATGAGCAGTTCTTC	CASSSGLAYNEQFF
few	TRBV6-5	TRBJ1-2	TRBD1	TGTGCCAGCAGTTACTCACGAGACAGGGGCGGTGGCTACACCTTC	CASSYSRDRGGGYTF
.	TRBV7-2	TRBJ1-1	.	TGTGCCAGCCGCTCGATGAGCCCCGGTATGGCTTTCTTT	CASRSMSPGMAFF
.	TRBV7-8	TRBJ1-2	.	TGTGCCAGCAGCTTATATCCAGGCCTTAACTATGGCTACACCTTC	CASSLYPGLNYGYTF
.	TRBV4-1	TRBJ2-2	TRBD2	TGCGCCAGCAGTGCTAGCGGGGGGGCCGGGACCGGGGAGCTGTTTTTT	CASSASGGAGTGELFF
.	TRBV10-2	TRBJ2-3	.	TGCGCCAGCGAAGTGGGCGTTAGCACAGATACGCAGTATTTT	CASEVGVSTDTQYF
.	TRBV27	TRBJ1-1	TRBD1	TGTGCCAGCAGTCTTACAGGGGCTGAAGCTTTCTTT	CASSLTGAEAFF
.	TRBV29-1	TRBJ2-2	TRBD2	TGCAGCGTAGGGCTAGCGGGACGTAATGCGAACACCGGGGAGCTGTTTTTT	CSVGLAGRNANTGELFF
.	TRBV27	TRBJ2-2	.	TGTGCCAGCAGTTCCGGCAGGACTGGGACCGGGGAGCTGTTTTTT	CASSSGRTGTGELFF
.	TRBV30	TRBJ2-2	.	TGTGCCTGGAGGAGGAACCCGGAAGTGAGGGAGCTGTTTTTT	CAWRRNPEVRELFF
.	TRBV5-6	TRBJ1-2	TRBD1	TGTGCCAGCAGCCCCGGGACAGGGTTTTCTGGCTACACCTTC	CASSPGTGFSGYTF
.	TRBV30	TRBJ1-2	.	TGTGCCTTCCTCAGGGGTAACTATGGCTACACCTTC	CAFLRGNYGYTF
few	TRBV2	TRBJ1-5	.	TGTGCCAGCAGTCCAGGGGATCAGCCCCAGCATTTT	CASSPGDQPQHF
.	TRBV7-9	TRBJ2-1	TRBD2	TGTGCCAGCATCAAGCGGGAGGATACTGGAGAGCAGTTCTTC	CASIKREDTGEQFF
.	TRBV14	TRBJ2-3	TRBD2	TGTGCCAGCAGCCTTTGGGGACTAGCGGATTTCACAGATACGCAGTATTTT	CASSLWGLADFTDTQYF
.	TRBV25-1	TRBJ1-1	.	TGTGCCAGCAGTGTTGACAGTGAAGCTTTCTTT	CASSVDSEAFF
.	TRBV10-3	TRBJ1-5	.	TGTGCCATCAGTGAGGCACAGGGCAATCAGCCCCAGCATTTT	CAISEAQGNQPQHF
.	TRBV7-6	TRBJ2-7	.	TGTGCCAGCAGCTTACCTTCGGTCTTTCCCCACGAGCAGTACTTC	CASSLPSVFPHEQYF
.	TRBV29-1	TRBJ1-4	TRBD1	TGCAGCGTTGCCACAGGGGGAGAAAAACTGTTTTTT	CSVATGGEKLFF
.	TRBV11-2	TRBJ1-1	.	TGTGCCAGCAGCTTAGTTATTAACCCGTCCGGGTTCGCTTTCTTT	CASSLVINPSGFAFF
few	TRBV7-8	TRBJ2-5	TRBD2	TGTGCCAGCAGCGGACCCGGGACTAGCGGGGACTACCTCCTGGAGACCCAGTACTTC	CASSGPGTSGDYLLETQYF
.	TRBV6-1	TRBJ2-7	.	TGTGCCAGCAGTGACGTCGAGGTCACCTACGAGCAGTACTTC	CASSDVEVTYEQYF
once	TRBV6-5	TRBJ2-3	.	TGTGCCAGCAGTTACTCCGGGGGCACAGATACGCAGTATTTT	CASSYSGGTDTQYF
.	TRBV28	TRBJ1-1	.	TGTGCCAGCATGTGGTACAGTGAAGCTTTCTTT	CASMWYSEAFF
few	TRBV7-9	TRBJ1-4	.	TGTGCCAGCAGCTTAGAGGTGTCCAGGGGAGAGGTGTTTTTT	CASSLEVSRGEVFF
.	TRBV18	TRBJ2-7	TRBD2	TGTGCCAGCTCTCCGGGACTAGCGGGGGGGATGGAGCAGTACTTC	CASSPGLAGGMEQYF
.	TRBV6-1	TRBJ2-3	TRBD2	TGTGCCAGCAGTGAACTCTCCGGGCGGGGGGGCCACGATACGCAGTATTTT	CASSELSGRGGHDTQYF